The 29 T cell receptor beta chains below were found in one sample sequenced in a study of shared clonotypes between healthy human individuals. Data came from immunoSEQ multiplex PCR; TCRdb stores just in-frame clones and leaves some out. The sample carries 700,000 to 950,000 clones, 95% to 97% recorded once. Terminally differentiated effector memory CD45RA+ cells were left out of the naive CD8 fraction, which was CD45RO-negative and positively selected for CCR7. The sequenced sample consisted of naive CD8+ T cells sorted from blood. These receptor sequences come from a man aged 30 to 39 in good health.

The gene calls are TRBV29-1 and TRBJ2-7, with D possibly matching TRBD2 (5 bases). V lost 1 base and J 3 bases, leaving 7 bases between the germline ends. The CDR3 is made up of 12 amino acids. Looked up from germline, CDR1 is SQVTM and CDR2 is ANQGSEA. The CDR3 region has the DNA TGCAGCGTTGAAGCGGGAATCTACGAGCAGTACTTC. This codes for CSVEAGIYEQYF.

The chain recombines TRBV9 with TRBJ2-3; D call uncertain. The CDR3 consists of 14 residues. Germline V gene sequence: CDR1 SGDLS, CDR2 YYNGEE. V dropped 7 bases and J dropped 3 bases, with 15 bases sitting between them. CDR3 residues: CASGQTRSTDTQYF. The CDR3 nucleotides read TGTGCCAGCGGCCAAACCAGAAGTACAGATACGCAGTATTTT.

The gene calls are TRBV28 and TRBJ2-7; TRBD1 might be the D (5 bases). Germline loops: CDR1 MDHEN, CDR2 SYDVKM. Trimming shortened V by 6 bases and J by 2 bases, and 11 bases separated the two germline ends. The CDR3 runs 13 residues. The CDR3 DNA is TGTGCCAGCAGAGGAGACAGCACCTACGAGCAGTACTTC. It specifies CASRGDSTYEQYF.

This sequence joins TRBV18 and TRBJ1-2; 9 bases are shared with TRBD1. The CDR3 is 14 amino acids. The V segment lost 7 bases and the J segment 1 base; nucleotides outside the gene matches: 4. Germline-derived CDR1 and CDR2 are KGHSH and LQKENI. The CDR3, as DNA: TGTGCCAGCTGGACAGGGGCCTTTAACTATGGCTACACCTTC. Residues: CASWTGAFNYGYTF.

The sample holds one count of this clone. The genes are TRBV11-2 and TRBJ2-1; D is perhaps TRBD1 or TRBD2 (5 bases each). The germline CDR1 and CDR2 sequences are SGHAT and FQNNGV. The CDR3 extends over 15 amino acids. Trimming removed 5 bases at V and 3 bases at J, with 14 bases between. This CDR3 is CASSQGDVGYNEQFF. CDR3 in DNA: TGTGCCAGCAGCCAAGGGGACGTGGGCTACAATGAGCAGTTCTTC.

The V call is TRBV29-1, the J call TRBJ2-1, with 7 nucleotides matching TRBD2. CDR3 size: 13 residues. Germline lookup yields CDR1 SQVTM and CDR2 ANQGSEA. The V and J ends lost 6 bases and 5 bases, in that order; junction bases with no gene match: 7. The CDR3 nucleotides read TGCAGCGTCCAAAGCGGGAAGAACAATGAGCAGTTCTTC. Residues: CSVQSGKNNEQFF.

The chain employs TRBV27 and TRBJ1-2; 7 positions match TRBD1. The CDR3 covers 14 residues. The ends lost 5 bases at V and 4 bases at J; junction bases unmatched: 7. Germline CDR1 MNHEY, CDR2 SMNVEV (reference sequence). The CDR3 DNA reads as TGTGCCAGCAGTACCGGACAGGTGGGCTATGGCTACACCTTC. Translating it yields CASSTGQVGYGYTF.

The chain employs TRBV7-6 and TRBJ2-3; 8 nucleotides match TRBD2. J lost 2 bases, V lost 4 bases, and 2 bases had no gene match. Germline CDR1 is SGHVS and CDR2 is FNYEAQ. CDR3 length: 14 residues. CDR3 sequence (DNA): TGTGCCAGCAGCTCCGGGGGGGCCACAGATACGCAGTATTTT. This translates into CASSSGGATDTQYF.

The rearrangement uses TRBV7-9 and TRBJ2-7; D perhaps matches TRBD2 (5 bases). The germline V gene encodes CDR1 SEHNR and CDR2 FQNEAQ (reference sequence). This CDR3 contains 16 residues. Trimming cost V 2 bases and J 3 bases, with 17 bases left between them. This CDR3 reads CASSLNSYVAGYEQYF. CDR3 sequence (DNA): TGTGCCAGCAGCTTAAATTCTTACGTGGCGGGCTACGAGCAGTACTTC.

The chain has TRBV27 and TRBJ1-1; D ambiguous. The CDR3 has 14 residues. Germline values: CDR1 MNHEY, CDR2 SMNVEV (reference sequence). With 2 bases removed from V and 1 base from J, the gap between germline ends came to 8 bases. The CDR3 spells CASSLGPGNTEAFF. The CDR3 region has the DNA TGTGCCAGCAGTTTAGGCCCGGGGAACACTGAAGCTTTCTTT.

V gene TRBV19 combines with J gene TRBJ1-1, with 7 bases aligning to TRBD1. Germline CDR1 is LNHDA and CDR2 is SQIVND (reference sequence). V trimming: 3 bases; J trimming: 2 bases; junction bases outside the gene matches: 12. The CDR3 is 17 amino acids. The CDR3 DNA follows: TGTGCCAGTAGTATGCAGGGGGACATCGGGTTTAACACTGAAGCTTTCTTT. This translates into CASSMQGDIGFNTEAFF.

The rearrangement links TRBV7-9 to TRBJ2-7; D unclear. The CDR3 covers 13 residues. V lost 0 bases to trimming and J lost 3 bases, with 6 bases between them. The germline gives CDR1 SEHNR, CDR2 FQNEAQ (reference sequence). The CDR3 here is CASSLAQSYEQYF. The CDR3 bases are TGTGCCAGCAGCTTAGCGCAGAGCTACGAGCAGTACTTC.

V gene TRBV14 combines with J gene TRBJ2-1; D gene unclear. Trimming shortened V by 4 bases and J by 2 bases, and 9 bases separated the two germline ends. The CDR3 length is 14 residues. Per germline, CDR1 SGHDN and CDR2 FVKESK. The CDR3 is CASSLAATYNEQFF. CDR3 DNA sequence: TGTGCCAGCAGCCTCGCAGCCACCTACAATGAGCAGTTCTTC.

The chain couples TRBV7-9 to TRBJ2-3; D ambiguous. The ends were cut back, 5 bases at V and 5 bases at J, with 17 bases in the middle. The germline CDR1 and CDR2 sequences are SEHNR and FQNEAQ (reference sequence). The CDR3 totals 15 residues. CDR3 region: CASSLLPTRQDTQYF. In nucleotides, the CDR3 is TGTGCCAGCAGCCTACTGCCAACCCGTCAAGATACGCAGTATTTT. Full variable domain (outside the CDR3, taken from reference TRBV7-9 and TRBJ2-3): DTGVSQNPRHKITKRGQNVTFRCDPISEHNRLYWYRQTLGQGPEFLTYFQNEAQLEKSRLLSDRFSAERPKGSFSTLEIQRTEQGDSAMYLCASSLLPTRQDTQYFGPGTRLTVL.

The J gene is TRBJ1-4, the V gene TRBV5-4; D uncertain. Per germline, CDR1 SGHNT and CDR2 YYREEE (reference sequence). The CDR3 extends over 14 amino acids. V lost 3 bases to trimming and J lost 8 bases, with 14 bases between them. CDR3 DNA: TGTGCCAGCAGCTCCGGAGAGATGGGGGAAAAACTGTTTTTT. Its protein product is CASSSGEMGEKLFF.

The genes are TRBV29-1 and TRBJ2-1, with no clear D. Trimming stripped 3 bases from V and 0 bases from J, with 24 bases between. The CDR3 sequence is 19 residues long. From germline, CDR1 is SQVTM and CDR2 ANQGSEA. The DNA for the CDR3 is TGCAGCGTTGATCCCCGACAACTCGACCCAAAGAGCTCCTACAATGAGCAGTTCTTC. Its translation: CSVDPRQLDPKSSYNEQFF.

This clone came up once. The rearrangement uses TRBV11-2 and TRBJ2-1; D gene unclear. The V gene's germline CDR1 is SGHAT and CDR2 FQNNGV. CDR3 length equals 12 residues. Trimming removed 1 base at V and 9 bases at J, with 7 bases between. CDR3 DNA: TGTGCCAGCAGCTTAGGTCGGTCTGAGCAGTTCTTC. It is translated as CASSLGRSEQFF. Variable domain in full (rest from reference TRBV11-2 and TRBJ2-1): EAGVAQSPRYKIIEKRQSVAFWCNPISGHATLYWYQQILGQGPKLLIQFQNNGVVDDSQLPKDRFSAERLKGVDSTLKIQPAKLEDSAVYLCASSLGRSEQFFGPGTRLTVL.

Comment on this clone: The sample carries other DNA sequences with the same CDR3. The rearrangement uses TRBV7-9 and TRBJ1-1; D is uncertain. Looked up from germline, CDR1 is SEHNR and CDR2 is FQNEAQ (reference sequence). V dropped 1 base and J dropped 6 bases, with 6 bases sitting between them. There are 12 residues in the CDR3. The CDR3, as DNA: TGTGCCAGCAGCTTAGTAGGATCTGAAGCTTTCTTT. Translating it yields CASSLVGSEAFF.

CDR3 amino acids: CASSQATSGRVTYEQYF. The CDR3 DNA follows: TGCGCCAGCAGCCAAGCGACTAGCGGGAGGGTAACCTACGAGCAGTACTTC. The chain has TRBV4-1 and TRBJ2-7, with 14 bases fitting TRBD2. The CDR3 contains 17 residues. With 1 base clipped from V and 2 bases from J, the junction kept 4 bases outside the gene matches. CDR1 and CDR2 (germline): MGHRA, YSYEKL.

The chain is built from TRBV10-2 and TRBJ2-1; D is undetermined. Trimming took off 5 bases at V and 8 bases at J, with 7 bases between the two ends. Germline loops: CDR1 WSHSY, CDR2 SAAADI. CDR3 size: 11 residues. The CDR3 nucleotides are TGCGCCAGCAGTTTCGCGGATGAGCAGTTCTTC. Translating it yields CASSFADEQFF.

The chain recombines TRBV4-1 with TRBJ2-1; perhaps TRBD1 as D (6 bases). This CDR3 comprises 15 residues. Trimming cost V 1 base and J 7 bases, with 14 bases left between them. Germline V gene data show CDR1 as MGHRA and CDR2 as YSYEKL. The CDR3 is CASSQGGGLRNEQFF. CDR3 coding DNA: TGCGCCAGCAGCCAAGGAGGGGGTTTGAGGAATGAGCAGTTCTTC.

The chain carries TRBV7-8 and TRBJ1-1, with D possibly being TRBD1 (5 bases). The length of the CDR3 is 17 residues. From germline, CDR1 is SGHVS and CDR2 FQNEAQ. The ends were cut back, 3 bases at V and 1 base at J, with 18 bases in the middle. In DNA, the CDR3 is TGTGCCAGCAGCTTGACAGCAACCCAACGGAAGAACACTGAAGCTTTCTTT. Translating it yields CASSLTATQRKNTEAFF.

V gene TRBV13 combines with J gene TRBJ1-1, with D uncertain. CDR1 and CDR2 from the germline V gene are PRHDT and FYEKMQ (reference sequence). This CDR3 comprises 14 residues. V lost 4 bases and J 1 base, leaving 10 bases between the germline ends. The CDR3 loop reads CASSSLGWNTEAFF. DNA of the CDR3: TGTGCCAGCAGCTCCTTGGGATGGAACACTGAAGCTTTCTTT.

The V call is TRBV7-8, the J call TRBJ1-1; 8 bases line up with TRBD1. The CDR3 has 17 residues. V shed 5 bases, J shed 0 bases, and the junction held 11 bases outside the gene matches. Germline V gives CDR1 SGHVS, CDR2 FQNEAQ. The CDR3 loop is CASSVRPGGLMNTEAFF. In DNA form, the CDR3 reads TGTGCCAGCAGCGTCCGTCCAGGGGGCTTGATGAACACTGAAGCTTTCTTT.

The rearrangement joins TRBV7-3 to TRBJ2-1; D remains ambiguous. The CDR3 spans 13 residues. With 5 bases removed from V and 7 bases from J, the gap between germline ends came to 12 bases. Germline assignment: CDR1 SGHTA and CDR2 FQGTGA. CDR3 residues: CASSPQSSNEQFF. The CDR3 DNA sequence: TGTGCCAGCAGCCCGCAATCCTCAAATGAGCAGTTCTTC.

The chain uses TRBV10-2 and TRBJ1-4, with TRBD1 as a possible D gene (5 bases). The length of the CDR3 is 17 residues. Germline CDR1 reads WSHSY; CDR2 reads SAAADI. Trimming left V 3 bases short and J 3 bases short, with 17 bases between. CDR3 loop: CASSEDWDFGANEKLFF. For the CDR3, the DNA is TGCGCCAGCAGTGAAGACTGGGACTTTGGGGCTAATGAAAAACTGTTTTTT.

V and J are TRBV28 and TRBJ1-2; TRBD1 might be the D (5 bases). This CDR3 is 16 amino acids long. CDR1 is MDHEN and CDR2 is SYDVKM in the germline V gene. V shed 1 base and J shed 4 bases, with 16 bases lying between them. The CDR3 sequence is CASSLSLLTGGYGYTF. CDR3 DNA sequence: TGTGCCAGCAGTTTATCTTTGCTTACAGGTGGCTATGGCTACACCTTC.

This clone occurred once. The chain employs TRBV9 and TRBJ1-4; 7 bases are shared with TRBD1. V trimming: 0 bases; J trimming: 7 bases; junction bases outside the gene matches: 6. From germline, CDR1 is SGDLS and CDR2 YYNGEE. The CDR3 has 15 amino acids. CDR3 sequence (DNA): TGTGCCAGCAGCGTAGGGACAGGATCTGGTGAAAAACTGTTTTTT. This sequence encodes CASSVGTGSGEKLFF. The full variable domain, in which reference TRBV9 and TRBJ1-4 provide the parts outside the CDR3, is DSGVTQTPKHLITATGQRVTLRCSPRSGDLSVYWYQQSLDQGLQFLIQYYNGEERAKGNILERFSAQQFPDLHSELNLSSLELGDSALYFCASSVGTGSGEKLFFGSGTQLSVL.

The genes are TRBV27 and TRBJ2-1, with D perhaps given as TRBD1 or TRBD2 (7 bases each). Per the germline V gene, CDR1 is MNHEY and CDR2 is SMNVEV (reference sequence). The CDR3 consists of 17 residues. V was clipped by 6 bases and J by 4 bases, with 22 bases between them. The CDR3, as DNA: TGTGCCAGCAGCGGGACAGAGGAGGGGGAGGGGTACAATGAGCAGTTCTTC. Translating it yields CASSGTEEGEGYNEQFF.